This T cell receptor beta chain was sequenced in a study of T cell changes during pregnancy in multiple sclerosis. Repertoires were generated with immunoSEQ multiplex PCR, while TCRdb's copy carries only in-frame clones and drops some. The table has approximately 34,000 clones, 90% seen once; the top ten hold roughly 4.7%. V was trimmed by 2 bases and J by 5 bases, leaving 6 bases between them. Per the germline V gene, CDR1 is LGHNA and CDR2 is YNFKEQ. The CDR3 is 12 residues long. The chain recombines TRBV4-2 with TRBJ1-1; D gene unclear. The TCR comes from a female donor with multiple sclerosis, enrolled in a pregnancy study. This specimen consisted of CD8+ T cells from peripheral blood mononuclear cells, obtained after pregnancy. The CDR3 protein is CASSQPGTEAFF. The CDR3 DNA is TGTGCCAGCAGCCAACCGGGGACTGAAGCTTTCTTT.